This TCR beta chain was retrieved from a study of neoadjuvant anti-PD-1 for oral cavity cancer. Study-level background: Patients mostly received three to four biweekly nivolumab doses at 3 mg/kg before surgery.

This CDR3 spans 10 amino acids. With 4 bases removed from V and 5 bases from J, the gap between germline ends came to 4 bases. TCRdb keeps only in-frame clones here, not all; method: immunoSEQ multiplex PCR. The sample carries about 13,000 clones, over 55% recorded once. Time point noted: after neoadjuvant nivolumab, at surgical resection. This receptor was taken from a person between 35 and 79 years old with oral cavity squamous cell carcinoma. The chain combines TRBV5-3 with TRBJ2-7; D is unclear. TRBV5-3 is labeled an ORF, and its function is uncertain. Sequences were derived from PBMCs, sampled after nivolumab (anti-PD-1) treatment. CDR3 DNA: TGTGCCAGAAGCCCCGACGAGCAGTACTTC. This translates into CARSPDEQYF.